This TCR beta chain derives from a study of T cells in Graves' hyperthyroidism and ophthalmopathy (dated by TCRdb to between 2018 and 2021). For context, the study as a whole: TCR V-J signatures able to tell the groups apart were searched for in a discovery cohort of 95 to 100 patients, of whom over 40 had Graves' ophthalmopathy and around 56 had stable Graves' hyperthyroidism. Whether ophthalmopathy could be predicted prospectively was tested in an independent validation cohort made up of approximately 19 hyperthyroidism patients plus 17 patients who later progressed to ophthalmopathy. For training and testing, the 100 or so patients in the discovery cohort were randomly divided in a 7:3 ratio. In over five Graves' hyperthyroidism patients, the study also compared T-cell repertoires from thyroid tissue with T-cell repertoires from blood. Once sampling was done, hyperthyroidism patients were given methimazole at a starting dose of 30 mg daily, whereas ophthalmopathy patients were given high-dose intravenous methylprednisolone. According to the paper, TCR Vbeta CDR3 sequencing was carried out on some 130 peripheral blood samples, which came from under 50 ophthalmopathy, around 74 hyperthyroidism and about 17 progressor patients. Beyond this particular receptor, the publication reports: During validation, the model predicted progression to ophthalmopathy a median of around six months ahead of onset, with around 71% sensitivity and less than 85% specificity. Sample size was not statistically predetermined, and blinding of investigators to group allocation was not performed. Ophthalmopathy was separated from stable hyperthyroidism by a 13 V-J signature model, with approximately 90% sensitivity and roughly 81% specificity obtained in cross-validation and 80%/75% obtained in testing. Most expanded thyroid clonotypes (frequency above 0.001) were also found in blood, which suggests that blood repertoires may mirror thyroid immune responses.

The study excluded patients with uncontrolled infections, other autoimmune diseases, pregnancy or lactation. Diagnoses were established on the basis of clinical symptoms, serum thyroxine and TRAb, thyroid ultrasound, and orbital computed tomography. Total RNA was extracted using Trizol reagent, and RNA quality was assessed on an Agilent 2100 Bioanalyzer. Amplification of TCR beta CDR3 regions was carried out from RNA transcripts. The TCR CDR3 was subjected to a first round of RT-PCR using the HTBI primer set and the Qiagen OneStep RT-PCR kit. Libraries were constructed in a second round of multiplex PCR, after which size selection and purification were performed. The libraries were sequenced on an Illumina HiSeq2000 using paired-end 100 bp reads. As for the authors' bioinformatics: SOAPnuke was used to process the raw data, with reads discarded if the reads contained adapters or uncalled bases, had a mean Phred below 15, or lacked an exact constant-primer or identifier match. High-quality paired reads were merged using COPE v1.2.5, and each unique nucleotide sequence was defined as a clonotype. MiTCR v1.1 was used to align clonotypes to the IMGT TRBV, TRBD and TRBJ reference segments. Analysis was restricted to V-J combinations with a frequency above 0.0001, which covered 99.2% of repertoires. The TCS score was defined as F50 (clonal expansion) divided by E x V (chaos), with BLOSUM62-based TCRdist calculated between CDR3 peptides within each V-J. Welch's t-statistics and random forest reduced 500 to 550 V-J features to under 15, which were used in a naive Bayes classifier (R e1071). The Morisita-Horn index was used to measure how similar the thyroid and blood repertoires were. TCRdb reanalyzed the raw reads on its own, using fastp at Q25 for trimming and MiXCR for clone calling, and kept in-frame beta chains. Rows are unified per CDR3 protein, each entry keeping the most common DNA and genes. The V and J calls were determined by TCRdb, not by the authors. A total of more than 500,000 distinct CDR3 sequences appear in this sample, just over 45% of them only once. The ten most abundant clones make up roughly 20% of the sample.

This clonotype has a count of ten or more. Its antigen is still unknown. Per-base qualities were not stored, and no clone one base away is much larger. Between the V and J ends, shortened by 2 bases and 0 bases respectively, the junction contains 5 bases. The CDR3 numbers 13 residues from cysteine through phenylalanine. Left in the record is the CDR3 DNA by itself, 39 bases read in frame from the first base. CDR1 is given as SQVTM and CDR2 as ANQGSEA, both from the germline V gene. The receptor's source is an adult woman with Graves' disease, either hyperthyroidism or ophthalmopathy (not recorded which). The sequenced sample was peripheral blood or thyroid tissue (not recorded which). The rearrangement combines TRBV29-1 with TRBJ1-3, with the D gene not confidently named. The nucleotides read TGCAGCGTTGAATACCTCTCTGGAAACACCATATATTTT. Translated, this gives CSVEYLSGNTIYF.